This T cell receptor (beta chain) was recorded in a study of response to subunit inactivated influenza vaccine (dated by TCRdb to the late 2010s). Turning to the overall study: Deep quantitative T cell receptor repertoire profiling was used in the study to track responses to a trivalent subunit inactivated influenza vaccine. Here is what the overall study found, with its caveats: According to the authors, only a limited number of new T cells may be recruited by each seasonal influenza vaccination.

In the germline V gene, CDR1 corresponds to MNHEY and CDR2 to SVGEGT. The CDR3 starts with the cysteine, ends with the phenylalanine, and has 14 residues. The kept DNA is CDR3 alone, 42 bases in frame from the first base. A distance of 8 bases separates the germline ends of V and J, which lose 2 bases and 4 bases respectively. Library method: RT-PCR. Sequencing was performed on an Illumina HiSeq 2500. TCRdb reran the public reads through fastp at Q25 and MiXCR, keeping productive beta chains. Records with the same CDR3 protein are collapsed into one entry carrying the most frequent genes and DNA. This sample is represented by around 710,000 distinct CDR3 sequences; approximately 13% of them were singletons. Around 6.5% of the sample comes from the top ten. This clonotype was picked up a small number of times. There is no known antigen for this receptor. No base quality information exists; no much larger clone differs at one position.

The sequence joins TRBV6-2 or TRBV6-3 to TRBJ2-2, with a weak D call of TRBD1 (5 bases match). Material: PBMCs from blood, obtained around two weeks before vaccination. The receptor's source is a man aged 50 to 59 who received an inactivated influenza vaccine. Donor details come from another sample of the same person, matched by shared clones. The CDR3 sequence is CASSYAGLTGELFF. The base sequence is TGTGCCAGCAGTTACGCAGGGCTCACCGGGGAGCTGTTTTTT.